This TCR beta chain was identified during a study of PD-1 blockade in classical Hodgkin lymphoma. V lost 0 bases, J lost 6 bases, and 1 base stayed unmatched. The CDR3 is 15 amino acids. Germline V gene data show CDR1 as LNHNV and CDR2 as YYDKDF (reference sequence). Described time point: cycle 4 day 1 (C4D1), after 5 to 7 weeks of nivolumab. Every patient relapsed after autologous stem cell transplantation, and brentuximab vedotin exposure varied. Generated by immunoSEQ multiplex PCR, the TCRdb table keeps only in-frame clones and is missing some. Of nearly 50,000 clones listed, 65% to 80% are singletons. In this sample, this clone turned up many times.

This clonotype was obtained from a human donor with classical Hodgkin lymphoma. This chain connects TRBV15 to TRBJ2-1, with TRBD2 matching 11 bases. Sequencing was performed on peripheral blood mononuclear cells (PBMCs), taken before the fourth cycle of nivolumab. The CDR3, as DNA: TGTGCCACCAGCAGAGATACTAGCGGGAGCAATGAGCAGTTCTTC. As protein: CATSRDTSGSNEQFF.